The 22 T cell receptor beta chains listed next were all sequenced from one sample in a study. The sorted Tregs were CD4+CD25+CD127-/low cells. TCRdb independently ran MiXCR on the 5' RACE reads; one entry per CDR3 protein. The data show about 12,000 distinct CDR3 sequences, roughly 47% seen once. The sample consisted of tumor-infiltrating Tregs sorted from the breast tumor. The receptors here all came from a female donor with breast cancer.

The chain couples TRBV20-1 to TRBJ1-5, with TRBD1 identical over 8 bases. Per germline, CDR1 DFQATT and CDR2 SNEGSKA (reference sequence). Unmatched junction bases numbered 5, after V lost 1 base and J lost 3 bases. The CDR3 extends over 15 amino acids. The CDR3 sequence is CSARVQGAYNQPQHF. CDR3 nucleotides: TGCAGTGCTAGAGTTCAGGGGGCGTACAATCAGCCCCAGCATTTT.

This clonotype appeared a few times. This chain connects TRBV6-2 or TRBV6-3 to TRBJ2-7, with 7 nucleotides matching TRBD1. The V gene end was trimmed by 8 bases and the J gene end by 3 bases; junction bases not matched to a gene: 4. Germline values: CDR1 MNHEY, CDR2 SVGEGT. The CDR3 has 12 amino acids. CDR3: CASSAGGYEQYF. DNA of the CDR3: TGTGCCAGCTCGGCAGGGGGCTACGAGCAGTACTTC.

The rearrangement uses TRBV25-1 and TRBJ2-1; a possible D gene is TRBD2 (6 bases). Germline V gene sequence: CDR1 MGHDK, CDR2 SYGVNS. V gave up 3 bases and J gave up 0 bases, with 18 bases separating them. The CDR3 spans 18 residues. CDR3 residues: CASSERDWKGPSYNEQFF. CDR3 nucleotide sequence: TGTGCCAGCAGTGAGCGGGACTGGAAGGGACCCTCCTACAATGAGCAGTTCTTC.

This clonotype was recorded a few times. The J gene is TRBJ2-1, the V gene TRBV3-1; D gene uncertain. Germline assignment: CDR1 LGHDT and CDR2 YNNKEL (reference sequence). The V gene lost 0 bases and the J gene lost 8 bases, with 8 bases spanning the gap. This CDR3 comprises 13 residues. The CDR3 spells CASSQDRFDEQFF. The CDR3 DNA reads as TGTGCCAGCAGCCAAGATCGGTTCGATGAGCAGTTCTTC.

J is TRBJ2-5 and V is TRBV7-2; 8 bases fit TRBD2. The J segment lost 4 bases and the V segment lost 5 bases, leaving 6 bases of the junction unmatched. The germline CDR1 and CDR2 sequences are SGHTA and FQGNSA. The CDR3 has 14 residues. The CDR3 reads CASSRRLARETQYF. The CDR3 nucleotides read TGTGCCAGCAGCCGCAGACTAGCGAGAGAGACCCAGTACTTC.

The V call is TRBV12-3 or TRBV12-4, the J call TRBJ2-3; D is possibly TRBD1 or TRBD2 (5 bases each). Trimming left V 3 bases short and J 3 bases short, with 16 bases between. The CDR3 contains 16 residues. The CDR3 sequence is CASSFSPGPVTDTQYF. The CDR3 region has the DNA TGTGCCAGCAGTTTTTCCCCGGGACCCGTTACAGATACGCAGTATTTT.

About this clonotype itself: A junction boundary mismatches the germline segment, possibly from a read error. The chain joins TRBV7-3 to TRBJ2-1; D is ambiguous. Germline V gene lookup returns CDR1 SGHTA and CDR2 FQGTGA. This CDR3 is 15 amino acids long. CDR3 DNA: TGTGCCAGCAGTTTCGGCGGTGGTTCCTACAATAAGCAGTTCTTC. Protein product: CASSFGGGSYNKQFF.

The gene calls are TRBV20-1 and TRBJ1-4; D is possibly TRBD1 (5 bases). The germline gives CDR1 DFQATT, CDR2 SNEGSKA (reference sequence). The CDR3 covers 15 residues. The V gene lost 1 base and the J gene lost 8 bases, with 17 bases spanning the gap. The CDR3 region is CSARGSRRVGEKLFF. CDR3 bases: TGCAGTGCTAGAGGATCGCGCAGGGTTGGAGAAAAACTGTTTTTT.

The chain couples TRBV20-1 to TRBJ2-5; 9 bases agree with TRBD2. Germline CDR1 reads DFQATT; CDR2 reads SNEGSKA (reference sequence). The CDR3 contains 15 residues. V shed 4 bases, J shed 5 bases, and the junction held 11 bases outside the gene matches. The CDR3 loop reads CSAIQTSGRVETQYF. The CDR3 bases are TGCAGTGCTATCCAGACTAGCGGTCGGGTTGAGACCCAGTACTTC.

This clonotype occurred a few times. V and J are TRBV7-9 and TRBJ1-2; D possibly corresponds to TRBD1 (6 bases). Germline loops: CDR1 SEHNR, CDR2 FQNEAQ (reference sequence). This CDR3 is built from 16 residues. Trimming took off 4 bases at V and 4 bases at J, with 19 bases between the two ends. This CDR3 reads CASSYRTKQGGYGYTF. CDR3 nucleotide sequence: TGTGCCAGCAGCTACAGAACCAAACAGGGCGGCTATGGCTACACCTTC.

Only a few counts were recorded for this clonotype. This rearrangement joins TRBV12-3 or TRBV12-4 to TRBJ2-7; D remains ambiguous. Trimming took 6 bases from V and 10 from J, leaving 13 bases between them. CDR3 length equals 11 residues. The CDR3 DNA reads TGTGCCAGCAGCTCCTCAAGGCGACAGTACTTC. It translates to CASSSSRRQYF.

This chain links TRBV29-1 with TRBJ1-2, with 7 positions matching TRBD1. Unmatched junction bases numbered 7, after V lost 4 bases and J lost 2 bases. The CDR3 length is 14 residues. Germline CDR1 SQVTM, CDR2 ANQGSEA. The CDR3 is CSVGRDSVNYGYTF. CDR3 nucleotide sequence: TGCAGCGTTGGTAGGGACAGCGTCAACTATGGCTACACCTTC.

This clonotype ranks as large. The V gene is TRBV10-3, the J gene TRBJ2-2, with D perhaps TRBD1 (5 bases). V gave up 6 bases and J gave up 6 bases, with 8 bases separating them. Per germline, CDR1 ENHRY and CDR2 SYGVKD. CDR3 length equals 12 residues. CDR3 in DNA: TGTGCCATCAGGCAGGGTGCCGGGGAGCTGTTTTTT. It yields the protein CAIRQGAGELFF.

This clonotype has only a few counts. The chain is built from TRBV20-1 and TRBJ2-7; 11 nucleotides line up with TRBD2. The CDR3 has 15 residues. Looked up from germline, CDR1 is DFQATT and CDR2 is SNEGSKA (reference sequence). Trimming at V came to 5 bases and at J to 0 bases, leaving 6 bases not matched to a gene. CDR3 residues: CSAYGTSGSSYEQYF. The CDR3 DNA sequence: TGCAGTGCTTACGGGACTAGCGGTAGCTCCTACGAGCAGTACTTC.

The sample holds a few counts of this clonotype. This sequence joins TRBV5-8 and TRBJ1-6; 7 bases agree with TRBD1. CDR3 length equals 16 residues. Germline CDR1 and CDR2: SGHTS and YDEGEE. J gave up 3 bases and V 5 bases, and 8 bases lay outside the gene matches. The CDR3 DNA sequence: TGTGCCAGCAGACGAAAACCAGGGGGCTATAATTCACCCCTCCACTTT. It encodes CASRRKPGGYNSPLHF.

The chain couples TRBV12-3 or TRBV12-4 to TRBJ2-7, with D unclear. V lost 3 bases to trimming and J lost 3 bases, with 3 bases between them. The CDR3 runs to 11 residues. CDR3 sequence: CASSFHYEQYF. The CDR3 nucleotides are TGTGCCAGCAGTTTCCACTACGAGCAGTACTTC.

The genes are TRBV7-2 and TRBJ2-5; possibly TRBD1 for D (5 bases). Germline values: CDR1 SGHTA, CDR2 FQGNSA. V gave up 1 base and J gave up 7 bases, with 16 bases separating them. The CDR3 covers 15 residues. CDR3 region: CASSLDVQGFPTQYF. In DNA form, the CDR3 reads TGTGCCAGCAGCTTAGATGTGCAGGGATTTCCGACCCAGTACTTC.

The chain is built from TRBV5-8 and TRBJ2-5, with TRBD1 matching 8 bases. The CDR3 contains 15 residues. V was clipped by 4 bases and J by 5 bases; unmatched bases: 10. Per the germline V gene, CDR1 is SGHTS and CDR2 is YDEGEE. The CDR3 DNA sequence: TGTGCCAGCAGCCGCCGCAGGGGGCTCGGGGAGACCCAGTACTTC. Its protein product is CASSRRRGLGETQYF.

The V gene is TRBV4-1, the J gene TRBJ2-5, with D perhaps matching TRBD1 (5 bases). The CDR3 runs to 16 residues. V lost 3 bases to trimming and J lost 2 bases, with 16 bases between them. The germline CDR1 and CDR2 sequences are MGHRA and YSYEKL. The CDR3 DNA follows: TGCGCCAGCAGCCAGGTGGGGCTAACTAATCAAGAGACCCAGTACTTC. This codes for CASSQVGLTNQETQYF.

This clonotype was counted a few times. J is TRBJ2-3 and V is TRBV4-3, with no clear D. CDR1 and CDR2 from the germline V gene are LGHNA and YSLEER. V was shortened by 0 bases and J by 4 bases, with 8 bases between the two germline ends. This CDR3 comprises 14 residues. The CDR3 protein is CASSQEVHSDTQYF. For the CDR3, the DNA is TGCGCCAGCAGCCAAGAAGTACATTCAGATACGCAGTATTTT.

This clonotype was seen only a few times. The V and J genes are TRBV5-1 and TRBJ2-1; D ambiguous. CDR1 is SGHRS, CDR2 YFSETQ, per germline. The V end was cut by 0 bases, the J end by 5 bases, with 3 bases between. This CDR3 spans 12 amino acids. This CDR3 reads CASSLGHNEQFF. As DNA, the CDR3 is TGCGCCAGCAGCTTGGGGCACAATGAGCAGTTCTTC.

This clonotype has a handful of counts. The chain links TRBV12-3 or TRBV12-4 to TRBJ1-1; no firm D call. The CDR3 is made up of 15 amino acids. Trimming cost V 6 bases and J 1 base, with 15 bases left between them. Written as DNA, the CDR3 is TGTGCCAGCAGCCTAGGGCGGGGTTCGAACACTGAAGCTTTCTTT. Its protein is CASSLGRGSNTEAFF.